Below, 19 T cell receptor beta chains from the same sample are listed, as sequenced in a study of cytomegalovirus exposure and HLA in healthy donors. 13 Jbeta primers and 60 Vbeta primers were used for the PCR. Using immunoSEQ multiplex PCR, the repertoire was profiled, and TCRdb retains in-frame clones only, with some absent. Of fewer than 200,000 clones in the sample, approximately 86% were seen once. Sequencing input: PBMCs. The source is a male donor in good health and CMV-seronegative.

With respect to this clone: Other DNA sequences in this specimen translate into the identical CDR3. The J gene is TRBJ2-5, the V gene TRBV9; 7 nucleotides match TRBD2. Germline lookup yields CDR1 SGDLS and CDR2 YYNGEE. Trimming took 5 bases from V and 1 from J; bases not matched to a gene: 11. The CDR3 spans 16 residues. CDR3 protein: CASSVSGGNLQETQYF. The CDR3 DNA follows: TGTGCCAGCAGTGTATCCGGGGGGAACCTCCAAGAGACCCAGTACTTC. Full variable domain (outside the CDR3, taken from reference TRBV9 and TRBJ2-5): DSGVTQTPKHLITATGQRVTLRCSPRSGDLSVYWYQQSLDQGLQFLIQYYNGEERAKGNILERFSAQQFPDLHSELNLSSLELGDSALYFCASSVSGGNLQETQYFGPGTRLLVL.

This chain joins TRBV5-4 and TRBJ2-3; TRBD2 matches 7 bases. V shed 2 bases, J shed 4 bases, and the junction held 13 bases outside the gene matches. This CDR3 comprises 17 residues. Germline CDR1 and CDR2: SGHNT and YYREEE (reference sequence). The CDR3 loop is CASSFVSRTRGPDTQYF. CDR3 nucleotide sequence: TGTGCCAGCAGCTTTGTGTCTCGGACTAGAGGTCCAGATACGCAGTATTTT.

This clone was detected a few times. J is TRBJ2-3 and V is TRBV6-1; tentative D call: TRBD1 (5 bases). Germline CDR1 and CDR2: MNHNS and SASEGT. This CDR3 is 14 amino acids long. The V gene lost 6 bases and the J gene lost 0 bases, with 10 bases spanning the gap. The CDR3 sequence: CASRETASTDTQYF. CDR3 DNA sequence: TGTGCCAGCAGGGAGACAGCTAGCACAGATACGCAGTATTTT.

This sequence joins TRBV29-1 and TRBJ1-4, with 8 bases matching TRBD1. CDR3 size: 14 residues. The trim removed 4 bases at V and 8 bases at J, leaving 9 bases unmatched. CDR1 and CDR2 (germline): SQVTM, ANQGSEA. The CDR3 DNA follows: TGCAGCGTTGGACAGGGGCGCGGTAAGGAAAAACTGTTTTTT. Its translation is CSVGQGRGKEKLFF.

The chain uses TRBV7-9 and TRBJ2-7, with TRBD1 matching over 8 bases. Germline assignment: CDR1 SEHNR and CDR2 FQNEAQ (reference sequence). V gave up 5 bases and J gave up 4 bases; unmatched junction bases: 10. This CDR3 spans 15 amino acids. The CDR3 sequence is CASSITDRGNYEQYF. The CDR3 DNA is TGTGCCAGCAGCATCACCGACAGGGGAAATTACGAGCAGTACTTC.

This chain connects TRBV10-1 to TRBJ2-3; weak D call: TRBD2 (5 bases). CDR1 and CDR2 (germline): WNHNN, SYGVQD (reference sequence). Trimming took off 0 bases at V and 5 bases at J, with 6 bases between the two ends. The CDR3 extends over 13 amino acids. CDR3 DNA: TGCGCCAGCAGTGAGTCAGGACTAGATACGCAGTATTTT. This encodes CASSESGLDTQYF.

The chain carries TRBV2 and TRBJ1-2; unclear D gene. Germline-derived CDR1 and CDR2 are SNHLY and FYNNEI. The CDR3 has 11 residues. The DNA of the CDR3 is TGTGCTCTGTCAAGTCGCGATGGCTACACCTTC. Amino acids: CALSSRDGYTF.

The CDR3 bases are TGTGCCAGCAGTTATGGTCGGAATCAGCCCCAGCATTTT. It yields the protein CASSYGRNQPQHF. The gene calls are TRBV6-5 and TRBJ1-5; the D is unclear. The CDR3 totals 13 residues. Trimming removed 3 bases from V and 4 bases from J, with 7 bases in between. Germline loops: CDR1 MNHEY, CDR2 SVGAGI.

The V call is TRBV2, the J call TRBJ2-5; 7 positions match TRBD1. CDR3 size: 15 residues. The trim removed 6 bases at V and 1 base at J, leaving 8 bases unmatched. Germline V gives CDR1 SNHLY, CDR2 FYNNEI. The CDR3 region is CASRLDRAPQETQYF. CDR3 nucleotides: TGTGCCAGCAGACTCGACAGGGCTCCCCAAGAGACCCAGTACTTC.

V and J are TRBV19 and TRBJ1-4; tentatively, D is TRBD1 (5 bases). CDR3 length: 16 residues. The V and J ends lost 4 bases and 7 bases respectively, with 19 bases between them. Germline V lookup: CDR1 LNHDA, CDR2 SQIVND (reference sequence). CDR3 amino acids: CASSTIDSPGTEKLFF. The CDR3 bases are TGTGCCAGTAGTACGATCGACAGCCCTGGTACTGAAAAACTGTTTTTT.

The chain joins TRBV23-1 to TRBJ1-5, with 9 nucleotides matching TRBD1. TRBV23-1 is classed as an ORF, of uncertain function. The CDR3 is made up of 14 amino acids. The J segment lost 4 bases and the V segment lost 7 bases, leaving 5 bases of the junction unmatched. The CDR3 sequence is CASMGTGSNQPQHF. The CDR3 nucleotides read TGCGCCAGCATGGGGACAGGGTCGAATCAGCCCCAGCATTTT.

V is TRBV18 and J is TRBJ2-1; 7 bases line up with TRBD1. The germline V gene has CDR1 KGHSH and CDR2 LQKENI. V lost 4 bases and J lost 8; bases outside the gene matches: 2. The CDR3 covers 12 residues. The CDR3 sequence: CASSRDRDEQFF. The CDR3 coding sequence is TGTGCCAGCTCACGAGACAGGGATGAGCAGTTCTTC.

The V and J genes are TRBV27 and TRBJ2-1; 7 bases are shared with TRBD1. CDR1 is MNHEY, CDR2 SMNVEV, per germline (reference sequence). Trimming cost V 0 bases and J 1 base; bases outside gene matches: 18. The CDR3 sequence is 21 residues long. The CDR3 loop is CASSLSSRDSVFLNSYNEQFF. CDR3 DNA: TGTGCCAGCAGTTTATCAAGTAGGGACAGCGTATTCCTTAATTCCTACAATGAGCAGTTCTTC.

This clone has just a few counts. This chain links TRBV15 with TRBJ2-3; D possibly corresponds to TRBD2 (6 bases). The CDR3 loop spans 15 amino acids. Germline V gene sequence: CDR1 LNHNV, CDR2 YYDKDF (reference sequence). The V gene lost 0 bases and the J gene lost 0 bases, with 7 bases spanning the gap. The CDR3 sequence: CATSREGLSTDTQYF. CDR3 DNA sequence: TGTGCCACCAGCAGAGAAGGACTAAGCACAGATACGCAGTATTTT.

This chain joins TRBV6-1 and TRBJ2-1; 10 nucleotides align to TRBD2. The CDR3 spans 15 residues. Germline V CDR1 and CDR2: MNHNS, SASEGT. Trimming cost V 6 bases and J 0 bases; bases outside gene matches: 2. Here the CDR3 DNA reads TGTGCCAGCAGCCCTAGCGGGGGCTCCTACAATGAGCAGTTCTTC. Encoded protein: CASSPSGGSYNEQFF.

The chain is built from TRBV4-2 and TRBJ2-1, with D tentatively TRBD2 (6 bases). The CDR3 spans 17 residues. Trimming stripped 1 base from V and 2 bases from J, with 15 bases between. Germline CDR1 reads LGHNA; CDR2 reads YNFKEQ. The CDR3 here is CASSQGGSGKTYNEQFF. CDR3 coding DNA: TGTGCCAGCAGCCAAGGCGGTAGCGGAAAAACCTACAATGAGCAGTTCTTC.

This sequence joins TRBV9 and TRBJ1-2; 9 bases align to TRBD1. The CDR3 contains 13 residues. Germline V gives CDR1 SGDLS, CDR2 YYNGEE. Trimming cost V 7 bases and J 8 bases; bases outside gene matches: 9. The CDR3 here is CASRGGQGRGYTF. Written as DNA, the CDR3 is TGTGCCAGCCGAGGAGGACAGGGGAGGGGCTACACCTTC. The entire variable domain, with the rest obtained from reference TRBV9 and TRBJ1-2, is as follows: DSGVTQTPKHLITATGQRVTLRCSPRSGDLSVYWYQQSLDQGLQFLIQYYNGEERAKGNILERFSAQQFPDLHSELNLSSLELGDSALYFCASRGGQGRGYTFGSGTRLTVV.

The chain couples TRBV6-5 to TRBJ2-5; 8 bases match TRBD2. J gave up 4 bases and V 0 bases, and 4 bases lay outside the gene matches. CDR3 length equals 15 residues. Looked up from germline, CDR1 is MNHEY and CDR2 is SVGAGI. CDR3 sequence: CASSYSLAGIETQYF. The CDR3 bases are TGTGCCAGCAGTTACTCGTTAGCGGGGATAGAGACCCAGTACTTC.

This chain uses TRBV6-5 with TRBJ1-2; 7 bases map to TRBD1. V was pared by 7 bases and J by 4 bases, with 12 bases of the junction left unmatched. Germline-derived CDR1 and CDR2 are MNHEY and SVGAGI. The CDR3 has 15 residues. CDR3 protein: CASNERTGSTYGYTF. The CDR3 nucleotides are TGTGCCAGCAACGAGAGGACAGGTTCGACCTATGGCTACACCTTC.